One and the same sample provided the 31 T cell receptor beta chains below, sequenced in a study of cytomegalovirus exposure and HLA in healthy donors. The PCR had 60 Vbeta and 13 Jbeta primers. Generated by immunoSEQ multiplex PCR, the TCRdb table keeps only in-frame clones and is missing some. Of 150,000 to 200,000 clones listed, about 81% are singletons. The sequenced material came from PBMCs. The receptors shown here come from a girl aged 5-17 years in good health and CMV-seropositive.

The sample holds one count of this clone. The J gene is TRBJ2-7, the V gene TRBV10-1, with TRBD2 matching over 13 bases. The CDR3 spans 14 residues. V lost 8 bases to trimming and J lost 1 base; unmatched junction nucleotides: 2. The germline CDR1 and CDR2 sequences are WNHNN and SYGVQD (reference sequence). CDR3 in DNA: TGCGCCAGCCAACTAGCGGGAGGGTCCTACGAGCAGTACTTC. It yields the protein CASQLAGGSYEQYF.

The V call is TRBV28, the J call TRBJ2-7, with 9 bases that match TRBD1. CDR1 is MDHEN and CDR2 is SYDVKM in the germline V gene. This CDR3 region has 15 residues. V was pared by 5 bases and J by 4 bases, with 9 bases of the junction left unmatched. CDR3: CASSLFRTGVYEQYF. The CDR3, as DNA: TGTGCCAGCAGTCTCTTCCGGACAGGGGTTTACGAGCAGTACTTC.

The V and J genes are TRBV6-6 and TRBJ1-2; D might be TRBD1 (6 bases). The CDR3 extends over 14 amino acids. Germline V lookup: CDR1 MNHNY, CDR2 SVGAGI (reference sequence). V gave up 5 bases and J gave up 1 base, with 11 bases separating them. The CDR3 sequence: CASSTSDSNYGYTF. In DNA, the CDR3 is TGTGCCAGCAGTACCTCGGACAGTAACTATGGCTACACCTTC.

This clone is a singleton in its sample. V is TRBV29-1 and J is TRBJ1-1; D may be TRBD1 (5 bases). The V end was cut by 5 bases, the J end by 3 bases, with 10 bases between. The CDR3 is 12 residues long. Germline CDR1 is SQVTM and CDR2 is ANQGSEA. CDR3 loop: CSVRGLDTEAFF. CDR3 sequence (DNA): TGCAGCGTTAGGGGTCTCGACACTGAAGCTTTCTTT.

The chain couples TRBV6-5 to TRBJ2-7; D unresolved. Trimming removed 0 bases at V and 0 bases at J, with 6 bases between. CDR1 MNHEY and CDR2 SVGAGI come from the germline V gene. There are 14 residues in the CDR3. In DNA, the CDR3 is TGTGCCAGCAGTTACTCCATGGCCTCCTACGAGCAGTACTTC. Its protein product is CASSYSMASYEQYF.

The rearrangement joins TRBV14 to TRBJ2-2; 9 positions agree with TRBD1. J gave up 5 bases and V 6 bases, and 10 bases lay outside the gene matches. Germline CDR1 reads SGHDN; CDR2 reads FVKESK. The CDR3 totals 16 residues. The CDR3 sequence: CASSSPGQGVTGELFF. The DNA of the CDR3 is TGTGCCAGCAGTTCCCCGGGACAGGGAGTGACCGGGGAGCTGTTTTTT.

In DNA, the CDR3 is TGTGCCAGCAGCTCCGGGACTAGTAGCGAGCAGTACTTC. It yields the protein CASSSGTSSEQYF. This chain connects TRBV5-4 to TRBJ2-7; 8 bases line up with TRBD2. CDR1 is SGHNT and CDR2 is YYREEE in the germline V gene (reference sequence). There are 13 residues in the CDR3. Unmatched junction bases numbered 5, after V lost 3 bases and J lost 6 bases.

V usage is TRBV7-2 and J usage is TRBJ1-2, with a weak D call TRBD1 (5 bases). V was shortened by 5 bases and J by 5 bases, with 12 bases between the two germline ends. The CDR3 has 13 residues. In germline, CDR1 is SGHTA, CDR2 FQGNSA. CDR3 sequence: CASSQDNIYGYTF. The CDR3 nucleotides are TGTGCCAGCAGCCAGGACAACATTTATGGCTACACCTTC.

In its sample, this clone was seen a few times. CDR3 sequence reads: CASSFSGSTYEQYF. Here the CDR3 DNA reads TGTGCCAGCAGTTTTTCTGGCAGTACCTACGAGCAGTACTTC. This chain links TRBV27 with TRBJ2-7; no reliable D call. Germline V gives CDR1 MNHEY, CDR2 SMNVEV (reference sequence). The CDR3 is 14 amino acids. With 3 bases removed from V and 2 bases from J, the gap between germline ends came to 11 bases.

This chain connects TRBV28 to TRBJ1-5; D is unclear. V was cut by 7 bases and J by 4 bases, with 11 bases left in between. Germline assignment: CDR1 MDHEN and CDR2 SYDVKM. The length of the CDR3 is 13 residues. DNA for the CDR3: TGTGCCAGCACCCCGCCCGGTAATCAGCCCCAGCATTTT. Amino acid sequence: CASTPPGNQPQHF. Supplemented by reference TRBV28 and TRBJ1-5, the full variable domain reads DVKVTQSSRYLVKRTGEKVFLECVQDMDHENMFWYRQDPGLGLRLIYFSYDVKMKEKGDIPEGYSVSREKKERFSLILESASTNQTSMYLCASTPPGNQPQHFGDGTRLSIL.

The chain has TRBV25-1 and TRBJ2-5; TRBD2 might be the D (6 bases). The CDR3 spans 17 residues. From germline, CDR1 is MGHDK and CDR2 SYGVNS. V was clipped by 2 bases and J by 2 bases, with 18 bases between them. CDR3: CASSEGLWVGGQETQYF. The CDR3, as DNA: TGTGCCAGCAGTGAAGGACTCTGGGTGGGGGGACAAGAGACCCAGTACTTC.

The gene calls are TRBV30 and TRBJ1-1; TRBD1 agrees at 8 bases. The germline V gene has CDR1 GTSNPN and CDR2 SVGIG (reference sequence). The CDR3 spans 15 residues. J lost 6 bases, V lost 4 bases, and 13 bases had no gene match. CDR3 coding DNA: TGTGCCTGGAATTATAGGACAGGGACCCCCCCTGAAGCTTTCTTT. Residues: CAWNYRTGTPPEAFF.

In DNA form, the CDR3 reads TGTGCCAGCAGCTTTACATGGCAGGGCAAGAACGGGCACACTGAAGCTTTCTTT. Translating it yields CASSFTWQGKNGHTEAFF. This chain uses TRBV7-9 with TRBJ1-1; D possibly corresponds to TRBD1 (5 bases). The V gene's germline CDR1 is SEHNR and CDR2 FQNEAQ (reference sequence). The CDR3 loop spans 18 amino acids. Between the trimmed V and J ends, which lost 3 bases and 3 bases, there was a span of 23 bases.

The chain has TRBV2 and TRBJ2-1; 10 positions agree with TRBD2. Germline trimming cut 6 bases from V and 0 bases from J; bases unmatched to any gene: 17. This CDR3 has 20 residues. CDR1 is SNHLY and CDR2 is FYNNEI in the germline V gene. The CDR3 loop reads CASRGEISGGSLSSYNEQFF. In DNA form, the CDR3 reads TGTGCCAGCAGAGGGGAAATTAGCGGGGGGTCCCTTAGCTCCTACAATGAGCAGTTCTTC.

This clone was recorded only once. The genes are TRBV5-6 and TRBJ2-2; 14 nucleotides line up with TRBD2. There are 16 residues in the CDR3. Per the germline V gene, CDR1 is SGHDT and CDR2 is YYEEEE. The V segment lost 0 bases and the J segment 5 bases; nucleotides outside the gene matches: 0. The CDR3 DNA is TGTGCCAGCAGCTTGGGACTAGCGGGAGGGACCGGGGAGCTGTTTTTT. It is translated as CASSLGLAGGTGELFF.

The chain carries TRBV6-1 and TRBJ2-4; possible D gene TRBD1, 5 bases. CDR3 length equals 15 residues. Per the germline V gene, CDR1 is MNHNS and CDR2 is SASEGT. The V gene lost 2 bases and the J gene lost 2 bases, with 10 bases spanning the gap. DNA for the CDR3: TGTGCCAGCAGTGAAATCCCAGGGTCCAAAAACATTCAGTACTTC. This translates into CASSEIPGSKNIQYF.

The chain couples TRBV28 to TRBJ2-1, with TRBD2 identical over 14 bases. V shed 4 bases, J shed 8 bases, and the junction held 13 bases outside the gene matches. The CDR3 loop spans 18 amino acids. Germline V CDR1 and CDR2: MDHEN, SYDVKM. The chain's CDR3 is CASSWLFGTSGRGHEQFF. The CDR3 DNA sequence: TGTGCCAGCAGTTGGTTGTTTGGGACTAGCGGGAGAGGGCATGAGCAGTTCTTC. Full variable domain (missing parts from reference TRBV28 and TRBJ2-1): DVKVTQSSRYLVKRTGEKVFLECVQDMDHENMFWYRQDPGLGLRLIYFSYDVKMKEKGDIPEGYSVSREKKERFSLILESASTNQTSMYLCASSWLFGTSGRGHEQFFGPGTRLTVL.

This chain connects TRBV6-5 to TRBJ1-2; 7 positions agree with TRBD1. CDR3 length: 15 residues. CDR1 MNHEY and CDR2 SVGAGI come from the germline V gene. Trimming at V came to 1 base and at J to 4 bases, leaving 6 bases not matched to a gene. CDR3 sequence reads: CASSYYRGTAYGYTF. The CDR3, as DNA: TGTGCCAGCAGTTACTACCGCGGGACAGCCTATGGCTACACCTTC.

The chain combines TRBV10-3 with TRBJ2-3, with 9 bases lining up with TRBD1. CDR3 length: 16 amino acids. Trimming removed 6 bases from V and 5 bases from J; junction bases left unmatched: 12. Looked up from germline, CDR1 is ENHRY and CDR2 is SYGVKD. In DNA form, the CDR3 reads TGTGCCATCAGACAGACCCGGGACAGGGAGGGAGATACGCAGTATTTT. Amino acids: CAIRQTRDREGDTQYF.

Written as DNA, the CDR3 is TGTGCCAGCAGCTTATCCTTGCTAGCGGGAGGTGCAGATACGCAGTATTTT. Amino acid sequence: CASSLSLLAGGADTQYF. This sequence joins TRBV11-1 and TRBJ2-3; 11 nucleotides align to TRBD2. In germline, CDR1 is SGHAT, CDR2 FQDESV (reference sequence). CDR3 length: 17 amino acids. V dropped 2 bases and J dropped 4; count of bases not matched to a gene: 8.

The CDR3 here is CASSSRGRRGYTF. In DNA form, the CDR3 reads TGTGCCAGTAGTTCCAGGGGGCGTCGGGGCTACACCTTC. V gene TRBV19 combines with J gene TRBJ1-2; 8 nucleotides agree with TRBD1. Trimming removed 5 bases from V and 8 bases from J; junction bases left unmatched: 7. CDR3 size: 13 residues. The germline V gene encodes CDR1 LNHDA and CDR2 SQIVND (reference sequence).

The CDR3 protein is CAIRGDRGRQGYTF. The CDR3 bases are TGTGCCATCAGGGGGGACAGGGGGCGTCAAGGCTACACCTTC. The chain uses TRBV10-3 and TRBJ1-2, with 12 bases aligning to TRBD1. The germline V gene encodes CDR1 ENHRY and CDR2 SYGVKD. The CDR3 sequence is 14 residues long. J lost 8 bases, V lost 6 bases, and 7 bases had no gene match.

The V gene is TRBV9, the J gene TRBJ1-1, with TRBD1 as a possible D gene (6 bases). The CDR3 consists of 15 residues. Per germline, CDR1 SGDLS and CDR2 YYNGEE. Between the trimmed V and J ends, which lost 2 bases and 1 base, there was a span of 12 bases. The CDR3 DNA reads TGTGCCAGCAGCGTCGCCCTAGGGGGGAACACTGAAGCTTTCTTT. Translated, it gives CASSVALGGNTEAFF. Filled out from reference TRBV9 and TRBJ1-1, the complete variable domain reads DSGVTQTPKHLITATGQRVTLRCSPRSGDLSVYWYQQSLDQGLQFLIQYYNGEERAKGNILERFSAQQFPDLHSELNLSSLELGDSALYFCASSVALGGNTEAFFGQGTRLTVV.

The J gene is TRBJ2-3, the V gene TRBV5-1; D might be TRBD1 (6 bases). Between the trimmed V and J ends, which lost 4 bases and 4 bases, there was a span of 13 bases. Germline V gene sequence: CDR1 SGHRS, CDR2 YFSETQ. CDR3 length equals 14 residues. The CDR3 DNA reads TGCGCCAGCAGCGGGGGCCCTATGCCAGATACGCAGTATTTT. Translated, it gives CASSGGPMPDTQYF.

To note about this clone: This sample also contains other DNA sequences that code for the same CDR3. The V gene is TRBV29-1, the J gene TRBJ2-7; TRBD1 agrees at 9 bases. J lost 5 bases, V lost 2 bases, and 7 bases had no gene match. Germline V gene sequence: CDR1 SQVTM, CDR2 ANQGSEA. The CDR3 covers 14 residues. CDR3 in amino acids: CSVELGQGTHEQYF. CDR3 in DNA: TGCAGCGTTGAATTGGGACAGGGTACCCACGAGCAGTACTTC.

This clone has a handful of counts. The chain combines TRBV25-1 with TRBJ1-2; D is ambiguous. Trimming shortened V by 4 bases and J by 6 bases, and 15 bases separated the two germline ends. Looked up from germline, CDR1 is MGHDK and CDR2 is SYGVNS. The length of the CDR3 is 14 residues. CDR3 sequence (DNA): TGTGCCAGCAGTGGGCGGGGATTTGATGATGGCTACACCTTC. It specifies CASSGRGFDDGYTF.

This chain joins TRBV7-6 and TRBJ1-1, with 9 bases lining up with TRBD1. The length of the CDR3 is 14 residues. Germline trimming cut 5 bases from V and 6 bases from J; bases unmatched to any gene: 7. Germline V gene lookup returns CDR1 SGHVS and CDR2 FNYEAQ. In DNA form, the CDR3 reads TGTGCCAGCAGCAGCGGGACAGGGAGTTCTGAAGCTTTCTTT. Translating gives CASSSGTGSSEAFF.

The gene calls are TRBV11-2 and TRBJ1-1, with D uncertain. The V gene's germline CDR1 is SGHAT and CDR2 FQNNGV. The CDR3 has 15 amino acids. V lost 1 base and J 5 bases, leaving 14 bases between the germline ends. The CDR3 DNA reads TGTGCCAGCAGCTTAGGATCTTCCGCAGGAACTGAAGCTTTCTTT. It translates to CASSLGSSAGTEAFF. Full variable domain (remainder filled in from reference TRBV11-2 and TRBJ1-1): EAGVAQSPRYKIIEKRQSVAFWCNPISGHATLYWYQQILGQGPKLLIQFQNNGVVDDSQLPKDRFSAERLKGVDSTLKIQPAKLEDSAVYLCASSLGSSAGTEAFFGQGTRLTVV.

The gene calls are TRBV7-6 and TRBJ2-2; D perhaps matches TRBD2 (6 bases). The CDR3 consists of 17 residues. V was trimmed by 5 bases and J by 7 bases, leaving 23 bases between them. The germline V gene encodes CDR1 SGHVS and CDR2 FNYEAQ. The CDR3 protein is CASSPGLAGWTVGELFF. The CDR3, as DNA: TGTGCCAGCAGCCCCGGCCTCGCGGGGTGGACGGTCGGGGAGCTGTTTTTT. Filled out from reference TRBV7-6 and TRBJ2-2, the complete variable domain reads GAGVSQSPRYKVTKRGQDVALRCDPISGHVSLYWYRQALGQGPEFLTYFNYEAQQDKSGLPNDRFSAERPEGSISTLTIQRTEQRDSAMYRCASSPGLAGWTVGELFFGEGSRLTVL.

V and J are TRBV30 and TRBJ2-7; 9 bases agree with TRBD1. The V gene end was trimmed by 2 bases and the J gene end by 7 bases; junction bases not matched to a gene: 9. The CDR3 has 14 residues. Germline V gene sequence: CDR1 GTSNPN, CDR2 SVGIG (reference sequence). CDR3 DNA sequence: TGTGCCTGGAGTACCGGGACAGGGATGGAGGAGCAGTACTTC. It codes for CAWSTGTGMEEQYF.

The chain is built from TRBV21-1 and TRBJ2-3; the D call TRBD2 from the table was never checked on the DNA. TRBV21-1 is flagged as a pseudogene. CDR3 length equals 18 residues. CDR3 loop: CASSKAPAGGPFADTQYF. DNA of the CDR3: TGTGCCAGCAGCAAAGCACCAGCGGGGGGGCCGTTTGCAGATACGCAGTATTTT.